Each of the 7 T cell receptor beta chains below was sequenced from the same sample in a study of early T cells in non-severe SARS-CoV-2 infection. One entry per CDR3 protein, called by TCRdb with MiXCR from the 5' RACE reads. The sample includes 100,000 to 140,000 distinct CDR3 sequences, roughly 11% seen only once; the top ten take about 7.6%. The sequenced material came from whole blood. These receptors all stem from an adult who was a healthcare worker with PCR-confirmed SARS-CoV-2 infection or an uninfected control (not recorded which).

This clonotype was seen ten or more times. This chain connects TRBV5-1 to TRBJ2-1, with 10 bases aligning to TRBD2. CDR3 length equals 19 residues. Germline V lookup: CDR1 SGHRS, CDR2 YFSETQ. J lost 0 bases, V lost 1 base, and 10 bases had no gene match. This CDR3 is CASSLRTSGPSSSYNEQFF. The CDR3 coding sequence is TGCGCCAGCAGCTTGAGGACTAGCGGCCCATCCAGCTCCTACAATGAGCAGTTCTTC.

This clonotype was recorded many times. The V call is TRBV28, the J call TRBJ2-1; 7 bases line up with TRBD2. V was clipped by 2 bases and J by 5 bases; unmatched bases: 9. From germline, CDR1 is MDHEN and CDR2 SYDVKM. This CDR3 is 16 amino acids long. CDR3 residues: CASSLAPGSGNNEQFF. CDR3 nucleotides: TGTGCCAGCAGTTTAGCCCCCGGGAGCGGGAACAATGAGCAGTTCTTC. Filled out from reference TRBV28 and TRBJ2-1, the complete variable domain reads DVKVTQSSRYLVKRTGEKVFLECVQDMDHENMFWYRQDPGLGLRLIYFSYDVKMKEKGDIPEGYSVSREKKERFSLILESASTNQTSMYLCASSLAPGSGNNEQFFGPGTRLTVL.

This clonotype was counted only a few times. The V and J genes are TRBV7-2 and TRBJ2-7; possible D gene TRBD2, 5 bases. Germline lookup yields CDR1 SGHTA and CDR2 FQGNSA. V lost 5 bases and J 0 bases, leaving 11 bases between the germline ends. CDR3 length: 14 residues. CDR3 sequence (DNA): TGTGCCAGCAGCGGCGGGCGTTCCTCCTACGAGCAGTACTTC. Amino acid sequence: CASSGGRSSYEQYF.

This clonotype was counted a few times. The CDR3 nucleotides are TGTGCCAGCAGCCCGCACGTCGGGCTAGGGTCGGGCAATGAGCAGTTCTTC. Its protein product is CASSPHVGLGSGNEQFF. The V gene is TRBV9, the J gene TRBJ2-1; D gene ambiguous. The CDR3 consists of 17 residues. Looked up from germline, CDR1 is SGDLS and CDR2 is YYNGEE. With 4 bases removed from V and 6 bases from J, the gap between germline ends came to 23 bases.

This clonotype has only a few counts. The chain uses TRBV10-2 and TRBJ2-1; D is uncertain. V was pared by 4 bases and J by 10 bases, with 11 bases between. The CDR3 is 12 amino acids. Germline CDR1 and CDR2: WSHSY and SAAADI. The CDR3 DNA is TGCGCCAGCAGTGTGCGAGTTTTGGAGCAGTTCTTC. Translation gives CASSVRVLEQFF.

This clonotype was detected a few times. This chain uses TRBV20-1 with TRBJ2-1; 7 nucleotides agree with TRBD2. CDR3 length: 14 residues. Germline values: CDR1 DFQATT, CDR2 SNEGSKA (reference sequence). V was clipped by 7 bases and J by 4 bases; unmatched bases: 10. CDR3 DNA: TGCAGTGGTAAATCCGGGACTACTTACAATGAGCAGTTCTTC. Translation gives CSGKSGTTYNEQFF.

This clonotype was detected many times. The CDR3 protein is CASSARTFLPINEQFF. CDR3 bases: TGTGCCAGCAGCGCGAGGACCTTCCTGCCAATTAATGAGCAGTTCTTC. The chain is built from TRBV7-2 and TRBJ2-1, with D unclear. The CDR3 runs to 16 residues. The V and J ends lost 5 bases and 7 bases respectively, with 21 bases between them. Germline V gene sequence: CDR1 SGHTA, CDR2 FQGNSA.